This record concerns one T cell receptor (beta chain) sequence. The target antigen is unknown. This sample is drawn from a study of T cell responses to AZD1222 COVID-19 vaccine. Study-wide findings and caveats: Among spike-specific TCRs, nearly half reportedly target unmutated variant regions. Donors in the cohort were predominantly white British and more often female, and clonal diversity was possibly underestimated. Vaccination with two AZD1222 doses was followed by a rise in Spike-specific TCR breadth and depth.

The data were produced by immunoSEQ multiplex PCR, yet TCRdb's version contains in-frame clones alone and is incomplete. The table shows around 91,000 clones, with about 88% occurring only once. Trimming cost V 1 base and J 4 bases, with 11 bases left between them. Germline CDR1 reads MNHEY; CDR2 reads SVGAGI. This CDR3 is 14 amino acids long. The chain is built from TRBV6-5 and TRBJ2-7; weak D call: TRBD1 (5 bases). The sample here was peripheral blood, taken on day 0 of AZD1222 vaccination. The sequence was collected from an adult in good health. CDR3: CASSYLGAGYEQYF. For the CDR3, the DNA is TGTGCCAGCAGTTACTTAGGGGCCGGGTACGAGCAGTACTTC.